A selection of T cell receptor beta chains follows, all from one sample in a study of blood T cell repertoires in COVID-19. Produced via immunoSEQ multiplex PCR; TCRdb's table is partial and in-frame only. The table has 210,000 or so clones, 92% seen once. Input material: peripheral blood. These receptors were taken from a young man with acute or convalescent COVID-19. The CDR3 runs from the conserved cysteine through the conserved F or W. D genes are given only for firm matches. Rows may omit the clone size; those that give it use once, few, many or a size class.

v_call	clone_size	d_call	j_call	cdr3_aa	cdr3_nt
TRBV19	NA	NA	TRBJ2-1	CASSKGDTERLFRNEQFF	TGTGCCAGTAGTAAGGGGGATACGGAGCGACTCTTCCGCAATGAGCAGTTCTTC
TRBV5-8	NA	NA	TRBJ2-7	CASSEGLTYYEQYF	TGTGCCAGCAGCGAGGGACTTACTTACTACGAGCAGTACTTC
TRBV2	NA	NA	TRBJ2-5	CASRRGLGETQYF	TGTGCCAGCAGGCGGGGGCTGGGAGAGACCCAGTACTTC
TRBV30	NA	TRBD2	TRBJ2-2	CAWMAGANTGELFF	TGTGCCTGGATGGCGGGAGCGAACACCGGGGAGCTGTTTTTT
TRBV7-3	NA	TRBD1	TRBJ1-1	CASSFTGGTEAFF	TGTGCCAGCAGCTTCACAGGGGGCACTGAAGCTTTCTTT
TRBV28	NA	TRBD2	TRBJ2-2	CASSPPTSGGSRTGELFF	TGTGCCAGCAGTCCACCGACTAGCGGGGGGTCCCGCACCGGGGAGCTGTTTTTT
TRBV14	NA	NA	TRBJ1-1	CASSQGWDFRAFF	TGTGCCAGCAGCCAAGGGTGGGACTTTAGAGCTTTCTTT
TRBV28	NA	TRBD1	TRBJ2-5	CASSFRTGSWEETQYF	TGTGCCAGCAGTTTTCGGACAGGGTCCTGGGAGGAGACCCAGTACTTC
TRBV28	NA	TRBD1	TRBJ1-1	CASSTRTGLNTEAFF	TGTGCCAGCAGTACCAGGACAGGGCTGAACACTGAAGCTTTCTTT
TRBV5-1	NA	NA	TRBJ2-7	CASSGRDYEQYF	TGCGCCAGCAGCGGCAGGGACTACGAGCAGTACTTC
TRBV6-4	NA	NA	TRBJ1-5	CASSFLAEVYSNQPQHF	TGTGCCAGCAGTTTTCTGGCAGAGGTTTATAGCAATCAGCCCCAGCATTTT
TRBV6-5	NA	TRBD2	TRBJ2-7	CASSYVVGLAGGEQYF	TGTGCCAGCAGTTACGTCGTGGGACTAGCGGGAGGCGAGCAGTACTTC
TRBV4-1	NA	TRBD1	TRBJ2-7	CASSQPGQGLYEQYF	TGCGCCAGCAGCCAACCGGGACAGGGGCTATACGAGCAGTACTTC
TRBV30	NA	TRBD1	TRBJ1-2	CAWEWGPGTENYGYTF	TGTGCCTGGGAGTGGGGTCCCGGGACAGAAAACTATGGCTACACCTTC
TRBV4-2	NA	TRBD2	TRBJ2-5	CASSQEKGSGGGQETQYF	TGTGCCAGCAGCCAAGAAAAAGGTAGCGGGGGAGGCCAAGAGACCCAGTACTTC
TRBV9	NA	TRBD2	TRBJ2-3	CASSVEGGRSTDTQYF	TGTGCCAGCAGCGTAGAAGGCGGGAGAAGCACAGATACGCAGTATTTT
TRBV10-1	NA	NA	TRBJ1-4	CASSSGRERHEKLFF	TGCGCCAGCAGTTCGGGGAGGGAAAGGCATGAAAAACTGTTTTTT
TRBV5-4	once	NA	TRBJ2-1	CASSYRLSSYNEQFF	TGTGCCAGCAGCTACCGCCTAAGCTCCTACAATGAGCAGTTCTTC
TRBV7-3	NA	TRBD2	TRBJ2-1	CASSLWAGGPYNEQFF	TGTGCCAGCAGCTTATGGGCGGGGGGGCCCTACAATGAGCAGTTCTTC
TRBV29-1	NA	TRBD1	TRBJ2-7	CSVSGTGGFGYEQYF	TGCAGCGTTTCCGGGACAGGGGGTTTTGGATACGAGCAGTACTTC
TRBV13	NA	TRBD2	TRBJ2-7	CASSGRESGNYSQGQYF	TGTGCCAGCAGCGGCCGTGAAAGCGGGAACTACTCTCAGGGGCAGTACTTC
TRBV19	NA	NA	TRBJ1-2	CASSIAGRDYGYTF	TGTGCCAGTAGTATCGCAGGGAGGGACTATGGCTACACCTTC
TRBV3-1/TRBV3-2	NA	NA	TRBJ1-1	CASSQEGRVNTEAFF	TGTGCCAGCAGCCAAGAGGGCAGGGTGAACACTGAAGCTTTCTTT
TRBV3-1/TRBV3-2	NA	NA	TRBJ2-1	CASSPRGAFGEQFF	TGTGCCAGCAGCCCCCGGGGGGCCTTCGGTGAGCAGTTCTTC
TRBV6-2/TRBV6-3	NA	NA	TRBJ2-7	CASSNSWTVPSYEQYF	TGTGCCAGCAGTAATAGTTGGACAGTACCCTCCTACGAGCAGTACTTC
TRBV28	NA	TRBD1	TRBJ2-2	CASGQGAAGELFF	TGTGCCAGCGGCCAGGGGGCCGCGGGGGAGCTGTTTTTT
TRBV11-1	few	NA	TRBJ2-5	CASSLRTVTQETQYF	TGTGCCAGCAGCTTAAGAACTGTTACCCAAGAGACCCAGTACTTC